This T cell receptor (beta chain) derives from a study of cytomegalovirus exposure and HLA in healthy donors. There are 14 residues in the CDR3. Trimming took off 3 bases at V and 5 bases at J, with 13 bases between the two ends. In germline, CDR1 is MNHEY, CDR2 SMNVEV (reference sequence). Notes on this clone: No antigen is known for it.

Study-wide findings and caveats: The listing of approximately 160 TCR beta chains classed them as cytomegalovirus-associated. Several of the most significant clusters appeared linked to common viral pathogens, based on a later analysis. Reported findings show TCR beta sequences accurately forecast HLA-A and HLA-B alleles in most subjects.

It was with 60 Vbeta and 13 Jbeta primers that the PCR ran. Using immunoSEQ multiplex PCR, the repertoire was profiled, and TCRdb retains in-frame clones only, with some absent. The sample has approximately 110,000 clones; under 85% are singletons. Source material: PBMCs. The rearrangement joins TRBV27 to TRBJ2-5, with a weak D call TRBD2 (6 bases). The sequence derives from a woman in her thirties or forties in good health and CMV-seropositive. Here the CDR3 reads CASSFRQGRETQYF. For the CDR3, the DNA is TGTGCCAGCAGTTTTAGGCAAGGGAGGGAGACCCAGTACTTC.